The 3 T cell receptor beta chains presented below share a single source sample, sequenced in a study of OX40 agonist ivuxolimab in advanced cancers. Libraries were prepared by immunoSEQ multiplex PCR; TCRdb keeps only in-frame clonotypes and omits some of them. Here the sample spans roughly 15,000 clones, roughly nine tenths being singletons. Sequenced material: CD4+ or CD8+ T cells sorted from blood, taken in a trial of the OX40 agonist ivuxolimab. These receptor sequences come from an adult with an advanced solid tumor such as melanoma, head and neck, liver or kidney cancer.

The rearrangement uses TRBV7-9 and TRBJ2-7, with no clear D. The V gene lost 3 bases and the J gene lost 5 bases, with 14 bases spanning the gap. The CDR3 consists of 14 residues. Germline V CDR1 and CDR2: SEHNR, FQNEAQ (reference sequence). For the CDR3, the DNA is TGTGCCAGCAGCTTTCCGTCAGCGCCCCACGAGCAGTACTTC. It specifies CASSFPSAPHEQYF.

The rearrangement joins TRBV6-1 to TRBJ2-7, with 9 bases lining up with TRBD2. The length of the CDR3 is 15 residues. V lost 4 bases to trimming and J lost 0 bases; unmatched junction nucleotides: 4. CDR1 and CDR2 from the germline V gene are MNHNS and SASEGT. The CDR3 nucleotides are TGTGCCAGCAGTGTTAGCGGGGGTAACTCCTACGAGCAGTACTTC. Protein: CASSVSGGNSYEQYF.

The gene calls are TRBV5-6 and TRBJ2-1; 8 bases fit TRBD2. With 0 bases clipped from V and 5 bases from J, the junction kept 10 bases outside the gene matches. CDR1 is SGHDT and CDR2 is YYEEEE in the germline V gene. CDR3 length: 17 amino acids. CDR3 in DNA: TGTGCCAGCAGCTTGGTGGGTGCGGGGGGTCCTCACAATGAGCAGTTCTTC. Translation: CASSLVGAGGPHNEQFF. The full variable domain, its missing parts supplied by reference TRBV5-6 and TRBJ2-1, is DAGVTQSPTHLIKTRGQQVTLRCSPKSGHDTVSWYQQALGQGPQFIFQYYEEEERQRGNFPDRFSGHQFPNYSSELNVNALLLGDSALYLCASSLVGAGGPHNEQFFGPGTRLTVL.